This T cell receptor (beta chain) was recorded in a study of blood T cell repertoires in COVID-19. About the study: The United States, Italy and Spain were the sources of the acute and convalescent COVID-19 samples. PBMCs, B-cell-depleted T cells, or T cells provided the cDNA or gDNA that made up the material.

The CDR3 runs 13 residues. The germline V gene has CDR1 GTSNPN and CDR2 SVGIG (reference sequence). The junction had 10 bases not matched to a gene; V was cut back by 5 bases and J by 8 bases. In the original workflow: The assay estimated nucleated cells by amplifying reference gene primers. Only in-frame clones appear in the TCRdb table, and some are missing; sequencing was by immunoSEQ multiplex PCR. The DNA was the basis for D and trimming; V, J and clone size are from that table. This table holds some 100,000 clones, around 78% found once. The gene calls are TRBV30 and TRBJ1-2, with 8 bases matching TRBD1. The sequenced sample consisted of peripheral blood. This TCR was recovered from a woman aged 55-70 years with acute or convalescent COVID-19. CDR3 residues: CAWGDDRGSGYTF. The CDR3 DNA sequence: TGTGCCTGGGGAGACGACAGGGGAAGCGGCTACACCTTC. Looking up the rest from reference TRBV30 and TRBJ1-2 gives the full variable domain: SQTIHQWPATLVQPVGSPLSLECTVEGTSNPNLYWYRQAAGRGLQLLFYSVGIGQISSEVPQNLSASRPQDRQFILSSKKLLLSDSGFYLCAWGDDRGSGYTFGSGTRLTVV.